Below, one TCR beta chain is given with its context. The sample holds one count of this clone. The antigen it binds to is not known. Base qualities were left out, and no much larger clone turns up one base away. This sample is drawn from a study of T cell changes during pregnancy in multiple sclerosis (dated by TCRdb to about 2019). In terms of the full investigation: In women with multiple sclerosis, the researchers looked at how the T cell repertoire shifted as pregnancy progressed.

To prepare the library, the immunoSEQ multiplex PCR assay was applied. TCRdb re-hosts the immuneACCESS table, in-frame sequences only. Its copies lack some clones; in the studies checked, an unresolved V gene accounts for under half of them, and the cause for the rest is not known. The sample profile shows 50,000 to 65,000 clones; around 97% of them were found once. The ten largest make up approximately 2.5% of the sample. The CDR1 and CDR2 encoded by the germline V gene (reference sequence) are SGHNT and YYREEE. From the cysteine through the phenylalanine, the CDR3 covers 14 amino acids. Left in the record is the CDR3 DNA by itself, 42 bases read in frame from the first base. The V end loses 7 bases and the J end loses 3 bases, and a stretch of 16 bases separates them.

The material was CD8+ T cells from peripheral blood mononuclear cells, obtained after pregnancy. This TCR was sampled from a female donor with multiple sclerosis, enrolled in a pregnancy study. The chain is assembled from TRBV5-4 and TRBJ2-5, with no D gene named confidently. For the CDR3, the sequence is CASFSTGLEETQYF. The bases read TGTGCCAGCTTTTCGACTGGGTTAGAAGAGACCCAGTACTTC.